The entry below describes one T cell receptor (beta chain). This specimen comes from a study of blood T cell repertoires in COVID-19. As for the study in general: Some COVID-19 samples were acute and others convalescent; all came from the United States, Italy and Spain. In each case, the material was cDNA or gDNA derived from T cells, B-cell-depleted T cells, or PBMCs.

Per the authors' pipeline: Amplification from reference gene primers served as the basis for estimated nucleated cell counts. Assay: immunoSEQ multiplex PCR; the TCRdb copy retains only in-frame clones and omits some. V and J calls and clone size are as listed in that table; D and trimming were resolved from the DNA. The repertoire holds 150,000 to 200,000 clones, with approximately 84% as singletons. The sample consisted of peripheral blood. The clonotype comes from a woman of 80 years or more with acute or convalescent COVID-19.

The CDR3 here is CASSVYNEQFF. The CDR3 bases are TGTGCCAGCAGCGTATACAATGAGCAGTTCTTC. The chain combines TRBV5-6 with TRBJ2-1; D gene ambiguous. The CDR3 loop spans 11 amino acids. Per germline, CDR1 SGHDT and CDR2 YYEEEE. Trimming removed 4 bases from V and 4 bases from J, with 3 bases in between.